The 30 T cell receptor beta chains listed next were all sequenced from one sample in a study of radiation and T cells in renal cell carcinoma. Time point denoted: blood 2 weeks post-SBRT. Treatment defined: 15 Gy SBRT to primary tumor, nephrectomy 4 weeks later. The table came from immunoSEQ multiplex PCR; TCRdb's copy has only in-frame clones and leaves some out. The sample contains roughly 120,000 clones, roughly 77% of which appear only once. The sequencing used blood, collected from a patient whose treatment included radiotherapy and nephrectomy. These receptors were obtained from a woman aged 55 to 70 with renal cell carcinoma.

In this sample, this clone turned up once. The chain uses TRBV5-1 and TRBJ2-7; 7 bases are a match to TRBD1. CDR1 is SGHRS, CDR2 YFSETQ, per germline. V dropped 1 base and J dropped 6; count of bases not matched to a gene: 4. The CDR3 loop spans 13 amino acids. The CDR3: CASSLRGRGEQYF. CDR3 coding DNA: TGCGCCAGCAGCTTGAGGGGGCGCGGCGAGCAGTACTTC.

This clone was seen a single time. The CDR3 DNA reads TGTGCCAGCAGTTACTCTTATTCGCTTTCGTGGGAGACCCAGTACTTC. This gives the protein CASSYSYSLSWETQYF. This rearrangement joins TRBV6-5 to TRBJ2-5; D gene unclear. CDR1 and CDR2 from the germline V gene are MNHEY and SVGAGI. The V and J ends lost 0 bases and 5 bases respectively, with 16 bases between them. CDR3 length equals 16 residues.

The table lists this clone with a count of one. This chain links TRBV4-2 with TRBJ2-2, with D hard to call. This CDR3 spans 19 amino acids. Germline-derived CDR1 and CDR2 are LGHNA and YNFKEQ. The ends were cut back, 2 bases at V and 1 base at J, with 20 bases in the middle. DNA for the CDR3: TGTGCCAGCAGCCAATATCCCATCATCGGCGCGCTGAACACCGGGGAGCTGTTTTTT. It specifies CASSQYPIIGALNTGELFF.

The V call is TRBV9, the J call TRBJ1-3; unclear D gene. This CDR3 comprises 16 residues. Germline CDR1 and CDR2: SGDLS and YYNGEE. Trimming removed 0 bases from V and 2 bases from J, with 12 bases in between. The CDR3 sequence is CASSVAGGFPGNTIYF. In DNA form, the CDR3 reads TGTGCCAGCAGCGTAGCGGGAGGGTTCCCTGGAAACACCATATATTTT.

The chain links TRBV19 to TRBJ1-5; weak D call: TRBD1 (6 bases). V was cut by 3 bases and J by 0 bases, with 24 bases left in between. The germline CDR1 and CDR2 sequences are LNHDA and SQIVND (reference sequence). This CDR3 is 20 amino acids long. The chain's CDR3 is CASSMTLSGTMGLSNQPQHF. CDR3 nucleotides: TGTGCCAGTAGTATGACGTTATCGGGGACAATGGGGCTTAGCAATCAGCCCCAGCATTTT.

This rearrangement joins TRBV5-1 to TRBJ1-1, with D possibly TRBD1 on 6 matching bases. Germline V gene data show CDR1 as SGHRS and CDR2 as YFSETQ. V was trimmed by 4 bases and J by 3 bases, leaving 13 bases between them. This CDR3 spans 14 amino acids. CDR3 sequence reads: CASSLLDSYTEAFF. In nucleotides, the CDR3 is TGCGCCAGCAGCCTTTTGGACAGCTACACTGAAGCTTTCTTT.

V gene TRBV21-1 combines with J gene TRBJ2-1. TRBV21-1 is a pseudogene segment. This CDR3 contains 15 residues. The DNA of the CDR3 is TGTGCCAGCATCCACCGGGACCGCGAACTCAATGAGCAGTTCTTC. This gives the protein CASIHRDRELNEQFF.

The chain combines TRBV28 with TRBJ2-3, with D perhaps TRBD1 (6 bases). Germline V lookup: CDR1 MDHEN, CDR2 SYDVKM. Trimming removed 7 bases at V and 0 bases at J, with 11 bases between. This CDR3 is 14 amino acids long. The CDR3 is CASTWGRSTDTQYF. Here the CDR3 DNA reads TGTGCCAGCACCTGGGGGCGGAGCACAGATACGCAGTATTTT.

This chain links TRBV5-6 with TRBJ1-5, with no clear D. V gave up 0 bases and J gave up 7 bases, with 11 bases separating them. The CDR3 runs to 14 residues. Germline assignment: CDR1 SGHDT and CDR2 YYEEEE. The CDR3 sequence: CASSLGRSGQPQHF. CDR3 DNA sequence: TGTGCCAGCAGCTTGGGCCGGTCAGGACAGCCCCAGCATTTT.

This clone was seen only a few times. The J gene is TRBJ2-7, the V gene TRBV4-1; 7 bases map to TRBD2. V lost 8 bases, J lost 5 bases, and 3 bases stayed unmatched. Germline CDR1 is MGHRA and CDR2 is YSYEKL. The CDR3 extends over 11 amino acids. CDR3 residues: CASGGGNEQYF. DNA for the CDR3: TGCGCCAGCGGGGGGGGAAACGAGCAGTACTTC.

This chain joins TRBV27 and TRBJ1-3; D gene uncertain. Germline CDR1 reads MNHEY; CDR2 reads SMNVEV (reference sequence). With 3 bases removed from V and 8 bases from J, the gap between germline ends came to 20 bases. The CDR3 spans 16 residues. CDR3 sequence (DNA): TGTGCCAGCAGTTTGAGTGGCCCGGCCCCCGGAGACACCATATATTTT. Its protein product is CASSLSGPAPGDTIYF.

This chain joins TRBV4-2 and TRBJ2-7, with D hard to call. The ends were cut back, 1 base at V and 2 bases at J, with 6 bases in the middle. Germline assignment: CDR1 LGHNA and CDR2 YNFKEQ. The CDR3 is 13 residues long. The DNA of the CDR3 is TGTGCCAGCAGCCAAGCGCCCCCCTACGAGCAGTACTTC. Protein: CASSQAPPYEQYF.

V is TRBV6-4 and J is TRBJ1-2, with 7 bases matching TRBD1. After removal of 9 bases from V and 3 bases from J, the junction contained 10 bases not matched to a gene. CDR1 and CDR2 from the germline V gene are MRHNA and SNTAGT. This CDR3 has 14 residues. The CDR3 sequence: CASSETTGDYGYTF. The CDR3 region has the DNA TGTGCCAGTAGCGAGACAACAGGGGACTATGGCTACACCTTC.

V gene TRBV4-3 combines with J gene TRBJ2-7; 8 nucleotides agree with TRBD1. This CDR3 is built from 16 residues. Germline V lookup: CDR1 LGHNA, CDR2 YSLEER. V trimming: 0 bases; J trimming: 8 bases; junction bases outside the gene matches: 12. CDR3 nucleotides: TGCGCCAGCAGCCAAGAGCGGGGACAGGCCGGCCTGAAGCAGTACTTC. Its protein is CASSQERGQAGLKQYF.

The chain recombines TRBV6-1 with TRBJ1-2; TRBD1 aligns across 8 bases. The germline V gene encodes CDR1 MNHNS and CDR2 SASEGT. V lost 7 bases to trimming and J lost 8 bases; unmatched junction nucleotides: 6. This CDR3 is built from 12 residues. The CDR3 nucleotides read TGTGCCAGCACTTCAGGGGGCGCAGGCTACACCTTC. Amino acids: CASTSGGAGYTF.

The chain has TRBV5-1 and TRBJ2-5; D is uncertain. From germline, CDR1 is SGHRS and CDR2 YFSETQ. V lost 0 bases, J lost 8 bases, and 17 bases lay in between. The CDR3 is made up of 15 amino acids. CDR3 nucleotides: TGCGCCAGCAGCTTGGAGGAGACAAGGAGAAATACCCAGTACTTC. It encodes CASSLEETRRNTQYF.

The chain joins TRBV5-4 to TRBJ2-7; D may be TRBD1 (6 bases). V gave up 4 bases and J gave up 6 bases, with 20 bases separating them. The V gene's germline CDR1 is SGHNT and CDR2 YYREEE (reference sequence). CDR3 length: 15 amino acids. The CDR3 nucleotides read TGTGCCAGCAGCCGTACCGGGACACCACAGGTCGAGCAGTACTTC. Its translation: CASSRTGTPQVEQYF.

This chain joins TRBV28 and TRBJ2-3; TRBD2 agrees at 10 bases. V lost 3 bases to trimming and J lost 1 base; unmatched junction nucleotides: 7. Germline CDR1 and CDR2: MDHEN and SYDVKM. This CDR3 spans 17 amino acids. The CDR3, as DNA: TGTGCCAGCAGTTTCCCCCGACTAGCGGGCGGCACAGATACGCAGTATTTT. This sequence encodes CASSFPRLAGGTDTQYF.

The DNA of the CDR3 is TGTGCCAGCTATCGACTAGCGGGGGCTCGGTACCAAGAGACCCAGTACTTC. It yields the protein CASYRLAGARYQETQYF. This chain joins TRBV7-9 and TRBJ2-5; 12 nucleotides match TRBD2. Unmatched junction bases numbered 10, after V lost 8 bases and J lost 0 bases. The V gene's germline CDR1 is SEHNR and CDR2 FQNEAQ (reference sequence). The CDR3 runs 17 residues.

This chain connects TRBV6-5 to TRBJ2-2; possibly TRBD2 for D (6 bases). The CDR3 contains 13 residues. V was clipped by 5 bases and J by 8 bases, with 12 bases between them. CDR1 is MNHEY and CDR2 is SVGAGI in the germline V gene. The CDR3 DNA reads TGTGCCAGCAGTCTTAGGGACTTGGGGGAGCTGTTTTTT. Amino acids: CASSLRDLGELFF.

The genes are TRBV18 and TRBJ1-3; no reliable D call. V was clipped by 7 bases and J by 0 bases, with 10 bases between them. Germline CDR1 KGHSH, CDR2 LQKENI. This CDR3 spans 14 amino acids. CDR3: CASFPSSSGNTIYF. For the CDR3, the DNA is TGTGCCAGCTTTCCGTCGAGCTCTGGAAACACCATATATTTT.

The V and J genes are TRBV28 and TRBJ2-5, with 12 nucleotides matching TRBD1. CDR1 is MDHEN and CDR2 is SYDVKM in the germline V gene. V was pared by 6 bases and J by 4 bases, with 3 bases of the junction left unmatched. This CDR3 spans 14 amino acids. The CDR3 spells CASRGTGGGETQYF. CDR3 coding DNA: TGTGCCAGCAGGGGGACAGGGGGCGGAGAGACCCAGTACTTC.

Only a few counts were recorded for this clone. This chain links TRBV7-2 with TRBJ2-5; unclear D gene. This CDR3 has 11 amino acids. From germline, CDR1 is SGHTA and CDR2 FQGNSA. Trimming shortened V by 4 bases and J by 2 bases, and 2 bases separated the two germline ends. The CDR3 region has the DNA TGTGCCAGCAGCTCGCAAGAGACCCAGTACTTC. It is translated as CASSSQETQYF.

The chain has TRBV7-9 and TRBJ2-7, with D possibly matching TRBD2 (5 bases). The CDR3 has 15 residues. The germline V gene has CDR1 SEHNR and CDR2 FQNEAQ (reference sequence). The V gene lost 6 bases and the J gene lost 1 base, with 16 bases spanning the gap. In DNA, the CDR3 is TGTGCCAGCAGTACCCTGAGGAGCGGATCCTACGAGCAGTACTTC. Residues: CASSTLRSGSYEQYF.

J is TRBJ1-2 and V is TRBV28; tentative D call: TRBD1 (5 bases). Germline assignment: CDR1 MDHEN and CDR2 SYDVKM. The V end was cut by 2 bases, the J end by 7 bases, with 11 bases between. This CDR3 comprises 13 residues. As DNA, the CDR3 is TGTGCCAGCAGTTTACAGGGAAGACGTGGCTACACCTTC. As protein: CASSLQGRRGYTF.

CDR3 protein: CAWSPPTGGPLLGSNQPQHF. The CDR3, as DNA: TGTGCCTGGAGTCCCCCGACAGGGGGTCCCCTTTTAGGAAGCAATCAGCCCCAGCATTTT. The chain links TRBV30 to TRBJ1-5; 9 nucleotides align to TRBD1. The germline CDR1 and CDR2 sequences are GTSNPN and SVGIG (reference sequence). The CDR3 spans 20 residues. The ends lost 2 bases at V and 1 base at J; junction bases unmatched: 18.

The J gene is TRBJ1-2, the V gene TRBV6-6; D gene uncertain. The germline V gene has CDR1 MNHNY and CDR2 SVGAGI (reference sequence). V was pared by 0 bases and J by 3 bases, with 8 bases between. The CDR3 is made up of 14 amino acids. The CDR3 protein is CASSYSNTYYGYTF. The CDR3 DNA reads as TGTGCCAGCAGTTACTCCAACACCTACTATGGCTACACCTTC.

This chain joins TRBV7-9 and TRBJ2-7, with 9 nucleotides matching TRBD1. The V gene end was trimmed by 5 bases and the J gene end by 11 bases; junction bases not matched to a gene: 16. Per the germline V gene, CDR1 is SEHNR and CDR2 is FQNEAQ (reference sequence). The CDR3 sequence is 15 residues long. The CDR3 here is CASSLAGTGLRLEYF. The CDR3 DNA reads TGTGCCAGCAGCCTGGCGGGGACAGGGCTTCGCTTAGAGTACTTC.

In regard to this clone: At one end, the junction sequence differs from germline, possibly due to a read error. The chain is built from TRBV7-7 and TRBJ1-1; weak D call: TRBD1 (6 bases). CDR1 and CDR2 (germline): SSHAT, FNYEAQ (reference sequence). This CDR3 region has 14 residues. CDR3 DNA: TGTGCTAGCAGCCCTTTCAGGGGAGACACTGAAGCTTTCTTT. It translates to CASSPFRGDTEAFF.

CDR3 sequence (DNA): TGCGCCAGCAGCCTCCCATTCACAGCGATCGGATTGAAATCCTACGAGCAGTACTTC. Translated: CASSLPFTAIGLKSYEQYF. The chain joins TRBV5-1 to TRBJ2-7; D unclear. The V end was cut by 4 bases, the J end by 1 base, with 27 bases between. Germline V gives CDR1 SGHRS, CDR2 YFSETQ. CDR3 length: 19 amino acids.